The 17 T cell receptor beta chains in this list originate from one sample, sequenced in a study of T cell repertoires in cytomegalovirus infection (dated by TCRdb to 2018 to 2020). The antigens of these receptors remain unknown. This sample's treatment or condition label indicates: in vitro stimulation with specific CMV peptide epitopes to enrich CMV-specific T cells. The data were produced on an Illumina HiSeq 1500. TCRdb reanalyzed the raw reads on its own, using fastp at Q25 for trimming and MiXCR for clone calling, and kept in-frame beta chains. Rows merge per CDR3 protein into single entries with the most common DNA and genes. The sample table contains roughly 990,000 distinct CDR3 sequences; only one count was recorded for approximately 30% of them. Of the sample, roughly 13% is held by the ten largest clones. Material: cultured CD8+ T cells from PBMCs, obtained from culture after CMV antigen stimulation. The receptor source for this set is a human donor in good health (CMV status not recorded). Some clones in this sample may be carry-over from other donors' samples.

This clonotype was counted between two and nine times. The chain couples TRBV4-1 to TRBJ2-7, with D hard to call. This CDR3 spans 13 amino acids. The ends were cut back, 1 base at V and 3 bases at J, with 7 bases in the middle. CDR1 and CDR2 from the germline V gene are MGHRA and YSYEKL. CDR3 nucleotide sequence: TGCGCCAGCAGCCAAGCCTGGGGCTACGAGCAGTACTTC. Residues: CASSQAWGYEQYF.

This chain links TRBV12-3 or TRBV12-4 with TRBJ2-7; TRBD1 is a possible D gene (6 bases). There are 14 residues in the CDR3. The CDR3 loop reads CANSYDRTPYEQYV. Written as DNA, the CDR3 is TGTGCCAACAGTTACGACAGGACACCCTACGAGCAGTACGTC.

The CDR3 here is CASSLAGKPQHF. CDR3 nucleotides: TGTGCCAGCAGCTTAGCGGGGAAGCCCCAGCATTTT. The chain combines TRBV7-9 with TRBJ1-5; no clear D. CDR1 and CDR2 (germline): SEHNR, FQNEAQ (reference sequence). Trimming took off 0 bases at V and 8 bases at J, with 5 bases between the two ends. The CDR3 covers 12 residues.

The table lists this clonotype with many counts. The rearrangement links TRBV6-1 to TRBJ2-1; 10 nucleotides agree with TRBD1. The ends lost 3 bases at V and 7 bases at J; junction bases unmatched: 9. Germline V lookup: CDR1 MNHNS, CDR2 SASEGT. The CDR3 consists of 16 residues. For the CDR3, the DNA is TGTGCCAGCAGTGATCGGACAGGGGGACCTTCTAATGAGCAGTTCTTC. Residues: CASSDRTGGPSNEQFF.

This clonotype has a handful of counts. The chain carries TRBV27 and TRBJ1-6; D is unresolved. Germline loops: CDR1 MNHEY, CDR2 SMNVEV (reference sequence). This CDR3 comprises 13 residues. V shed 6 bases and J shed 8 bases, with 11 bases lying between them. CDR3 nucleotides: TGTGCCAGCAGCACCGGGCATTATTCACCCCTCCACTTT. As protein: CASSTGHYSPLHF.

The chain has TRBV13 and TRBJ2-3; 7 nucleotides line up with TRBD2. Looked up from germline, CDR1 is PRHDT and CDR2 is FYEKMQ (reference sequence). V shed 3 bases and J 8 bases; nucleotides not matched to a gene: 5. CDR3 length: 13 residues. The CDR3 protein is CASSLGGDGTQYF. In DNA, the CDR3 is TGTGCCAGCAGCTTGGGAGGGGACGGTACGCAGTATTTT.

This clonotype was observed a handful of times. The rearrangement links TRBV2 to TRBJ1-2; 7 nucleotides line up with TRBD1. Germline V gene data show CDR1 as SNHLY and CDR2 as FYNNEI. V shed 1 base and J 6 bases; nucleotides not matched to a gene: 5. This CDR3 has 14 residues. The CDR3 is CASSEEGASDGYTF. The CDR3, as DNA: TGTGCCAGCAGTGAAGAGGGGGCGAGTGATGGCTACACCTTC.

The chain recombines TRBV28 with TRBJ2-5; 7 bases agree with TRBD1. In germline, CDR1 is MDHEN, CDR2 SYDVKM. V shed 4 bases and J 3 bases; nucleotides not matched to a gene: 8. The CDR3 is 15 amino acids. The CDR3 DNA reads as TGTGCCAGCAGTTCAATGTCGGGACAGAAAGAGACCCAGTACTTC. Amino acids: CASSSMSGQKETQYF. Filled out from reference TRBV28 and TRBJ2-5, the complete variable domain reads DVKVTQSSRYLVKRTGEKVFLECVQDMDHENMFWYRQDPGLGLRLIYFSYDVKMKEKGDIPEGYSVSREKKERFSLILESASTNQTSMYLCASSSMSGQKETQYFGPGTRLLVL.

There are a few counts of this clonotype. This sequence joins TRBV2 and TRBJ2-7; D call uncertain. Germline V gene data show CDR1 as SNHLY and CDR2 as FYNNEI. This CDR3 is built from 17 residues. V lost 0 bases, J lost 0 bases, and 15 bases lay in between. CDR3 amino acids: CASSEALLTDLSYEQYF. CDR3 nucleotides: TGTGCCAGCAGTGAAGCGCTTCTCACAGACCTCTCCTACGAGCAGTACTTC.

This clonotype was detected a few times. This chain joins TRBV9 and TRBJ1-2; no clear D. V was trimmed by 0 bases and J by 3 bases, leaving 12 bases between them. This CDR3 is 15 amino acids long. CDR1 and CDR2 (germline): SGDLS, YYNGEE. For the CDR3, the DNA is TGTGCCAGCAGCGTAGGGGGAATGCGTTACTATGGCTACACCTTC. It codes for CASSVGGMRYYGYTF. The full variable domain, rest sourced from reference TRBV9 and TRBJ1-2, is DSGVTQTPKHLITATGQRVTLRCSPRSGDLSVYWYQQSLDQGLQFLIQYYNGEERAKGNILERFSAQQFPDLHSELNLSSLELGDSALYFCASSVGGMRYYGYTFGSGTRLTVV.

The gene calls are TRBV10-3 and TRBJ1-1; D unclear. Germline lookup yields CDR1 ENHRY and CDR2 SYGVKD. V was trimmed by 0 bases and J by 2 bases, leaving 7 bases between them. The CDR3 loop spans 14 amino acids. CDR3 nucleotides: TGTGCCATCAGTGAGTCGCCACAAAACACTGAAGCTTTCTTT. As protein: CAISESPQNTEAFF.

This clonotype was detected only a few times. The chain recombines TRBV12-3 or TRBV12-4 with TRBJ2-1; 10 positions match TRBD2. This CDR3 comprises 15 residues. J lost 6 bases, V lost 7 bases, and 9 bases had no gene match. The CDR3 region has the DNA TGTGCCAGCAAGCCTCTAGCGGGGGACACCAATGAGCAGTTCTTC. Protein sequence: CASKPLAGDTNEQFF.

This clonotype was found many times. V gene TRBV7-2 combines with J gene TRBJ1-3, with no clear D. The ends were cut back, 4 bases at V and 0 bases at J, with 10 bases in the middle. CDR1 is SGHTA and CDR2 is FQGNSA in the germline V gene. The CDR3 totals 15 residues. The CDR3 DNA reads TGTGCCAGCAGCTACCGGGGTTACTCTGGAAACACCATATATTTT. Protein: CASSYRGYSGNTIYF.

CDR3 nucleotides: TGTGCCAGCACTTTCGGACTAGCGGGGCCCCCCTACGAGCAGTACTTC. Protein product: CASTFGLAGPPYEQYF. This sequence joins TRBV6-1 and TRBJ2-7; 12 nucleotides align to TRBD2. Per the germline V gene, CDR1 is MNHNS and CDR2 is SASEGT. V dropped 7 bases and J dropped 2; count of bases not matched to a gene: 9. This CDR3 spans 16 amino acids.

J is TRBJ2-2 and V is TRBV27; 7 bases map to TRBD1. CDR3 length equals 13 residues. Germline V gene sequence: CDR1 MNHEY, CDR2 SMNVEV (reference sequence). With V trimmed by 3 bases and J by 9 bases, 4 bases remained unmatched. The CDR3 nucleotides are TGTGCCAGCAGTTTGGACAGGTCCAGGGAGCTGTTTTTT. Amino acid sequence: CASSLDRSRELFF.

The chain couples TRBV14 to TRBJ2-1, with D unresolved. The ends were cut back, 5 bases at V and 9 bases at J, with 26 bases in the middle. This CDR3 has 17 residues. CDR1 is SGHDN and CDR2 is FVKESK in the germline V gene. Here the CDR3 reads CASSSLSGSSRIGEQFF. CDR3 nucleotide sequence: TGTGCCAGCAGCTCCCTGTCTGGGTCCAGTAGAATCGGTGAGCAGTTCTTC. Full variable domain (remainder filled in from reference TRBV14 and TRBJ2-1): EAGVTQFPSHSVIEKGQTVTLRCDPISGHDNLYWYRRVMGKEIKFLLHFVKESKQDESGMPNNRFLAERTGGTYSTLKVQPAELEDSGVYFCASSSLSGSSRIGEQFFGPGTRLTVL.

This clonotype was seen a handful of times. V gene TRBV6-6 combines with J gene TRBJ1-1; D gene uncertain. CDR1 is MNHNY, CDR2 SVGAGI, per germline (reference sequence). V was cut by 6 bases and J by 1 base, with 12 bases left in between. The CDR3 runs 14 residues. The CDR3 protein is CASRATGRNTEAFF. Here the CDR3 DNA reads TGTGCCAGCAGGGCGACCGGGAGGAACACTGAAGCTTTCTTT.